These 25 T cell receptor beta chains were all obtained from the same sample, sequenced in a study of blood T cell repertoires in COVID-19. Assay: immunoSEQ multiplex PCR; the TCRdb copy retains only in-frame clones and omits some. The sample lists 100,000 to 150,000 clones, around four fifths occurring once. Source material: peripheral blood. These receptors were taken from a man older than 75 with active or convalescent COVID-19.

The V gene is TRBV28, the J gene TRBJ1-3, with D unclear. This CDR3 contains 14 residues. V lost 7 bases and J 0 bases, leaving 10 bases between the germline ends. Germline assignment: CDR1 MDHEN and CDR2 SYDVKM. The CDR3 is CASIDSGSGNTIYF. As DNA, the CDR3 is TGTGCCAGCATAGATTCCGGCTCTGGAAACACCATATATTTT.

The chain recombines TRBV7-2 with TRBJ2-5; 9 nucleotides match TRBD1. The trim removed 2 bases at V and 8 bases at J, leaving 15 bases unmatched. Germline values: CDR1 SGHTA, CDR2 FQGNSA. This CDR3 contains 17 residues. The DNA of the CDR3 is TGTGCCAGCAGCTTACAAGGGGGACAGGGAGGAGGAGGAACCCAGTACTTC. Translated: CASSLQGGQGGGGTQYF.

The rearrangement uses TRBV9 and TRBJ2-5; a weak D match, TRBD2 (5 bases). The CDR3 is 14 residues long. The germline gives CDR1 SGDLS, CDR2 YYNGEE. The ends were cut back, 6 bases at V and 4 bases at J, with 16 bases in the middle. The CDR3: CASNKDSARETQYF. CDR3 nucleotides: TGTGCCAGCAACAAGGATAGCGCGCGAGAGACCCAGTACTTC.

The chain uses TRBV5-8 and TRBJ2-1; 7 bases map to TRBD1. The CDR3 loop spans 14 amino acids. The V and J ends lost 5 bases and 3 bases, in that order; junction bases with no gene match: 5. CDR1 SGHTS and CDR2 YDEGEE come from the germline V gene. The CDR3 loop is CASSRDSGYNEQFF. CDR3 bases: TGTGCCAGCAGTAGGGACAGTGGCTACAATGAGCAGTTCTTC.

J is TRBJ1-2 and V is TRBV5-1; 10 positions match TRBD1. This CDR3 contains 13 residues. Germline values: CDR1 SGHRS, CDR2 YFSETQ. V was pared by 4 bases and J by 6 bases, with 3 bases of the junction left unmatched. CDR3 nucleotide sequence: TGCGCCAGCAGCCCGGGACAGGGGCATGGCTACACCTTC. Its translation is CASSPGQGHGYTF. Filled out from reference TRBV5-1 and TRBJ1-2, the complete variable domain reads KAGVTQTPRYLIKTRGQQVTLSCSPISGHRSVSWYQQTPGQGLQFLFEYFSETQRNKGNFPGRFSGRQFSNSRSEMNVSTLELGDSALYLCASSPGQGHGYTFGSGTRLTVV.

This sequence joins TRBV14 and TRBJ2-7; possibly TRBD1 for D (6 bases). The CDR3 extends over 16 amino acids. Looked up from germline, CDR1 is SGHDN and CDR2 is FVKESK. Trimming shortened V by 4 bases and J by 6 bases, and 22 bases separated the two germline ends. DNA for the CDR3: TGTGCCAGCAGCCTTACAGGGCCCCGGGATTGGAGCGAGCAGTACTTC. As protein: CASSLTGPRDWSEQYF.

This clone was detected only once. This chain links TRBV28 with TRBJ1-5; the D gene is possibly TRBD1 (5 bases). Germline V gene data show CDR1 as MDHEN and CDR2 as SYDVKM. The CDR3 loop spans 14 amino acids. V shed 10 bases and J shed 3 bases, with 16 bases lying between them. This CDR3 reads CATKHRDYNQPQHF. The DNA for the CDR3 is TGTGCCACCAAACACCGGGACTACAATCAGCCCCAGCATTTT.

The rearrangement links TRBV7-3 to TRBJ2-2; D is unresolved. CDR1 and CDR2 from the germline V gene are SGHTA and FQGTGA. The CDR3 consists of 15 residues. Trimming cost V 5 bases and J 4 bases, with 14 bases left between them. CDR3 in DNA: TGTGCCAGCAGCGAAGAAATAGGCGGCACCGGGGAGCTGTTTTTT. Its protein is CASSEEIGGTGELFF.

This clone was seen a few times. The V call is TRBV6-4, the J call TRBJ2-2; maybe TRBD1 (6 bases). The length of the CDR3 is 13 residues. V was clipped by 5 bases and J by 6 bases, with 10 bases between them. Germline V gene lookup returns CDR1 MRHNA and CDR2 SNTAGT. The CDR3: CASSSQGAGELFF. CDR3 coding DNA: TGTGCCAGCAGTTCACAGGGCGCCGGGGAGCTGTTTTTT.

The gene calls are TRBV9 and TRBJ1-6, with 9 bases that match TRBD1. The ends lost 3 bases at V and 9 bases at J; junction bases unmatched: 7. CDR3 length: 15 amino acids. Germline values: CDR1 SGDLS, CDR2 YYNGEE. The CDR3 coding sequence is TGTGCCAGCAGCGATGAAGGGACAGGGTTTTCACCCCTCCACTTT. Protein sequence: CASSDEGTGFSPLHF.

The rearrangement links TRBV7-2 to TRBJ1-2; 12 positions match TRBD1. Germline CDR1 is SGHTA and CDR2 is FQGNSA. This CDR3 comprises 15 residues. V was pared by 6 bases and J by 5 bases, with 7 bases of the junction left unmatched. The CDR3 loop reads CASSSTGQGAYGYTF. The CDR3 coding sequence is TGTGCCAGCAGTAGCACGGGACAGGGGGCATATGGCTACACCTTC.

This rearrangement joins TRBV18 to TRBJ1-6; no clear D. Trimming removed 2 bases from V and 4 bases from J, with 6 bases in between. This CDR3 is built from 14 residues. Germline V CDR1 and CDR2: KGHSH, LQKENI. The CDR3: CASSPEVYNSPLHF. In nucleotides, the CDR3 is TGTGCCAGCTCACCAGAGGTGTATAATTCACCCCTCCACTTT.

The chain uses TRBV4-2 and TRBJ2-5; D perhaps matches TRBD2 (6 bases). CDR3 length: 15 residues. Deletions cut 0 bases from V and 4 bases from J, with 12 bases between. CDR1 and CDR2 from the germline V gene are LGHNA and YNFKEQ. The CDR3 sequence: CASSQDRGSPETQYF. CDR3 DNA: TGTGCCAGCAGCCAAGACCGGGGGAGCCCAGAGACCCAGTACTTC.

This chain joins TRBV6-5 and TRBJ2-7, with TRBD2 identical over 9 bases. The CDR3 is 13 amino acids. Germline V gene data show CDR1 as MNHEY and CDR2 as SVGAGI. The ends lost 10 bases at V and 3 bases at J; junction bases unmatched: 7. This CDR3 reads CATKRGANYEQYF. Here the CDR3 DNA reads TGTGCCACGAAGCGGGGGGCGAACTACGAGCAGTACTTC.

The genes are TRBV12-2 and TRBJ1-5; the DNA was not compared with TRBD1, the D call given in the table. TRBV12-2 is tagged as a pseudogene. CDR3 length: 18 amino acids. The CDR3 DNA reads TGTGCAAGTCGCTTAGTCATCCCCGGGACAGGGGAAAATCAGCCCCAGCATTTT. Encoded protein: CASRLVIPGTGENQPQHF.

The genes are TRBV12-5 and TRBJ1-3; D is possibly TRBD1 (5 bases). The germline CDR1 and CDR2 sequences are LGHNT and FRNRAP. This CDR3 contains 15 residues. The V and J ends lost 5 bases and 6 bases respectively, with 17 bases between them. The CDR3 DNA reads TGTGCTAGTGGTACGAGCGGGGCGGTTGCAAACACCATATATTTT. This translates into CASGTSGAVANTIYF.

The chain links TRBV7-2 to TRBJ2-7; 7 bases line up with TRBD1. Germline V lookup: CDR1 SGHTA, CDR2 FQGNSA. The CDR3 has 14 residues. The trim removed 7 bases at V and 2 bases at J, leaving 8 bases unmatched. CDR3 residues: CASKIGTAPYEQYF. CDR3 nucleotide sequence: TGTGCCAGCAAGATCGGGACAGCCCCCTACGAGCAGTACTTC.

The genes are TRBV12-3 or TRBV12-4 and TRBJ1-1; D uncertain. V dropped 3 bases and J dropped 1 base, with 6 bases sitting between them. The CDR3 sequence is 13 residues long. The CDR3, as DNA: TGTGCCAGCAGTTTGAGGGCGAACACTGAAGCTTTCTTT. This translates into CASSLRANTEAFF.

The chain is built from TRBV4-1 and TRBJ1-2; tentative D call: TRBD1 (5 bases). Deletions cut 4 bases from V and 5 bases from J, with 8 bases between. Germline assignment: CDR1 MGHRA and CDR2 YSYEKL. This CDR3 is 12 amino acids long. The CDR3 bases are TGCGCCAGCAGCCCCGGGGGTTATGGCTACACCTTC. This sequence encodes CASSPGGYGYTF.

The chain uses TRBV11-2 and TRBJ2-7; 7 bases map to TRBD1. V lost 5 bases to trimming and J lost 2 bases; unmatched junction nucleotides: 9. This CDR3 has 15 amino acids. The germline V gene has CDR1 SGHAT and CDR2 FQNNGV. CDR3 sequence (DNA): TGTGCCAGCAGCGAGAAAGTTGGGACAGCCTACGAGCAGTACTTC. Its translation is CASSEKVGTAYEQYF.

This clone was observed a single time. The chain combines TRBV28 with TRBJ1-2, with TRBD1 identical over 7 bases. The V segment lost 7 bases and the J segment 0 bases; nucleotides outside the gene matches: 8. CDR3 size: 15 residues. CDR1 MDHEN and CDR2 SYDVKM come from the germline V gene. The CDR3 DNA reads as TGTGCCAGCACCAGTCAGGGGGAGGCTAACTATGGCTACACCTTC. Its protein is CASTSQGEANYGYTF.

The chain joins TRBV7-9 to TRBJ2-5; 8 bases agree with TRBD1. The ends lost 2 bases at V and 5 bases at J; junction bases unmatched: 13. Germline V gene data show CDR1 as SEHNR and CDR2 as FQNEAQ (reference sequence). CDR3 length equals 17 residues. This chain's CDR3 is CASSLRFRQGAGETQYF. CDR3 bases: TGTGCCAGCAGCTTAAGGTTCAGGCAGGGGGCTGGGGAGACCCAGTACTTC. Together with reference TRBV7-9 and TRBJ2-5, the CDR3 gives the full variable domain: DTGVSQNPRHKITKRGQNVTFRCDPISEHNRLYWYRQTLGQGPEFLTYFQNEAQLEKSRLLSDRFSAERPKGSFSTLEIQRTEQGDSAMYLCASSLRFRQGAGETQYFGPGTRLLVL.

This clone came up once. This chain joins TRBV5-6 and TRBJ2-1, with D uncertain. This CDR3 is built from 16 residues. Germline-derived CDR1 and CDR2 are SGHDT and YYEEEE. Trimming stripped 0 bases from V and 6 bases from J, with 16 bases between. Here the CDR3 reads CASSLALVATANEQFF. The CDR3 DNA reads TGTGCCAGCAGCTTGGCCCTGGTGGCTACAGCCAATGAGCAGTTCTTC.

The chain has TRBV6-1 and TRBJ1-5, with D maybe TRBD1 (5 bases). Germline V CDR1 and CDR2: MNHNS, SASEGT. The CDR3 is made up of 16 amino acids. V dropped 3 bases and J dropped 5 bases, with 17 bases sitting between them. The CDR3 region is CASSELPGRGDQPQHF. The CDR3 DNA sequence: TGTGCCAGCAGTGAGCTACCGGGCCGGGGGGATCAGCCCCAGCATTTT.

The gene calls are TRBV18 and TRBJ2-3, with D perhaps matching TRBD1 (6 bases). Germline assignment: CDR1 KGHSH and CDR2 LQKENI. V dropped 0 bases and J dropped 2 bases, with 9 bases sitting between them. The CDR3 is 15 amino acids. CDR3 bases: TGTGCCAGCTCACCACCGGACAGACCCACAGATACGCAGTATTTT. Protein: CASSPPDRPTDTQYF.